This TCR beta chain was found in a study of CD8+ T cells in alopecia areata. Cell sorting was applied to PBMCs, and CD4+ and CD8+ T cells were collected. Study conclusions and caveats: Especially in alopecia totalis/universalis, lesional scalp showed greater clonality than normal scalp did.

As to this clone: Its cognate antigen is unknown.

Extraction of RNA preceded its reverse transcription into cDNA, which served as the sequencing template. Only in-frame clones appear in the TCRdb table, and some are missing; sequencing was by immunoSEQ multiplex PCR. The sample shows about 150,000 clones, 62% of them seen only once. Sequences were obtained from CD8+ T cells sorted from blood. This receptor was identified in a human donor in good health.

CDR3 nucleotide sequence: TGTGCCAGCAGTCTAATAGCGGGAGGGCCGTCCTACGAGCAGTACTTC. It codes for CASSLIAGGPSYEQYF. J is TRBJ2-7 and V is TRBV27; 11 bases align to TRBD2. Trimming cost V 5 bases and J 1 base; bases outside gene matches: 7. Germline CDR1 MNHEY, CDR2 SMNVEV (reference sequence). This CDR3 spans 16 amino acids.